The rows below give T cell receptor beta chains drawn from one sample of a study of Ad26.COV2.S vaccination and SARS-CoV-2 variants. Method: immunoSEQ multiplex PCR; TCRdb's copy keeps in-frame clones and lacks some. Here the sample spans approximately 360,000 clones, about 80% being singletons. The material was peripheral blood, obtained in a trial of Ad26.COV2.S vaccine versus placebo. The source is a person between 18 and 65 years old who received the Ad26.COV2.S COVID-19 vaccine or a placebo. CDR3s include the opening cysteine and the closing phenylalanine or tryptophan. Fields, in order: clone size, V gene, J gene, D gene, CDR3 protein, CDR3 DNA. The D gene is left open where the match is weak. Rows give clone size only sometimes, using once, few, many, or a class for an expanded clone.

clone_size: .
v_call: TRBV5-4
j_call: TRBJ1-3
d_call: .
cdr3_aa: CASWRGGNTIYF
cdr3_nt: TGTGCCAGCTGGCGGGGGGGAAACACCATATATTTT

clone_size: .
v_call: TRBV2
j_call: TRBJ2-1
d_call: TRBD2
cdr3_aa: CASSRLAGISYNEQFF
cdr3_nt: TGTGCCAGCAGCCGACTAGCGGGGATATCCTACAATGAGCAGTTCTTC

clone_size: once
v_call: TRBV2
j_call: TRBJ2-5
d_call: .
cdr3_aa: CASSDRLGETQYF
cdr3_nt: TGTGCCAGCAGTGACCGGCTTGGGGAGACCCAGTACTTC

clone_size: .
v_call: TRBV6-1
j_call: TRBJ1-1
d_call: .
cdr3_aa: CASSEEVGTEAFF
cdr3_nt: TGTGCCAGCAGTGAGGAGGTTGGGACTGAAGCTTTCTTT

clone_size: .
v_call: TRBV4-3
j_call: TRBJ2-6
d_call: .
cdr3_aa: CASSSRTGANVLTF
cdr3_nt: TGCGCCAGCAGCTCGAGAACTGGGGCCAACGTCCTGACTTTC

clone_size: .
v_call: TRBV21-1
j_call: TRBJ2-1
d_call: .
cdr3_aa: CASSPMGSGRAGYNEQFF
cdr3_nt: TGTGCCAGTAGCCCTATGGGATCTGGGAGGGCCGGGTACAATGAGCAGTTCTTC

clone_size: .
v_call: TRBV24-1
j_call: TRBJ2-5
d_call: TRBD1
cdr3_aa: CATSDPGQYEETQYF
cdr3_nt: TGTGCCACCAGTGATCCGGGACAGTACGAAGAGACCCAGTACTTC

clone_size: .
v_call: TRBV11-3
j_call: TRBJ1-2
d_call: .
cdr3_aa: CASSLGAGYGYTF
cdr3_nt: TGTGCCAGCAGCTTAGGAGCTGGCTATGGCTACACCTTC

clone_size: .
v_call: TRBV7-3
j_call: TRBJ2-2
d_call: TRBD2
cdr3_aa: CASSSPELAGTGELFF
cdr3_nt: TGTGCCAGCAGCTCCCCCGAGCTAGCGGGCACCGGGGAGCTGTTTTTT

clone_size: few
v_call: TRBV11-2
j_call: TRBJ1-5
d_call: .
cdr3_aa: CASSLGRGQPQHF
cdr3_nt: TGTGCCAGCAGCTTAGGGCGGGGTCAGCCCCAGCATTTT

clone_size: .
v_call: TRBV6-6
j_call: TRBJ2-3
d_call: .
cdr3_aa: CASTQLGRLADTQYF
cdr3_nt: TGTGCCAGCACCCAATTAGGGCGCCTGGCAGATACGCAGTATTTT

clone_size: .
v_call: TRBV19
j_call: TRBJ1-1
d_call: .
cdr3_aa: CASTVYGRAEAFF
cdr3_nt: TGTGCCAGTACGGTTTATGGGCGGGCTGAAGCTTTCTTT

clone_size: .
v_call: TRBV19
j_call: TRBJ1-2
d_call: TRBD1
cdr3_aa: CASRICRGRIYGYTF
cdr3_nt: TGTGCCAGTAGGATCTGCAGGGGGCGGATCTATGGCTACACCTTC

clone_size: .
v_call: TRBV11-3
j_call: TRBJ2-5
d_call: .
cdr3_aa: CASSFPVPQETQYF
cdr3_nt: TGTGCCAGCAGCTTCCCCGTGCCTCAAGAGACCCAGTACTTC

clone_size: many
v_call: TRBV5-4
j_call: TRBJ1-1
d_call: .
cdr3_aa: CASSLGMDPTEAFF
cdr3_nt: TGTGCCAGCAGCTTGGGTATGGATCCCACTGAAGCTTTCTTT

clone_size: .
v_call: TRBV29-1
j_call: TRBJ2-1
d_call: TRBD1
cdr3_aa: CSAFGGQGSDEQFF
cdr3_nt: TGCAGCGCGTTTGGGGGACAGGGGTCCGATGAGCAGTTCTTC

clone_size: .
v_call: TRBV6-1
j_call: TRBJ1-4
d_call: .
cdr3_aa: CASSEGLLADATNEKLFF
cdr3_nt: TGTGCCAGCAGTGAAGGTCTCCTGGCCGATGCAACTAATGAAAAACTGTTTTTT

clone_size: .
v_call: TRBV10-1
j_call: TRBJ2-4
d_call: .
cdr3_aa: CASSEAQGGTLAKNIQYF
cdr3_nt: TGCGCCAGCAGTGAGGCGCAAGGCGGGACTTTAGCCAAAAACATTCAGTACTTC

clone_size: .
v_call: TRBV7-3
j_call: TRBJ1-6
d_call: TRBD1
cdr3_aa: CASSSSTGINSPLHF
cdr3_nt: TGTGCCAGCAGCTCCTCGACAGGGATTAATTCACCCCTCCACTTT

clone_size: once
v_call: TRBV7-9
j_call: TRBJ1-2
d_call: .
cdr3_aa: CASSLSLIIRGYTF
cdr3_nt: TGTGCCAGCAGCTTAAGTTTGATCATTAGGGGCTACACCTTC

clone_size: .
v_call: TRBV29-1
j_call: TRBJ2-1
d_call: .
cdr3_aa: CSVNPGTYNEQFF
cdr3_nt: TGCAGCGTGAACCCCGGCACCTACAATGAGCAGTTCTTC

clone_size: .
v_call: TRBV6-5
j_call: TRBJ1-5
d_call: .
cdr3_aa: CASKNREGPVQPQHF
cdr3_nt: TGTGCCAGCAAGAACAGGGAGGGGCCAGTTCAGCCCCAGCATTTT

clone_size: few
v_call: TRBV4-3
j_call: TRBJ2-7
d_call: .
cdr3_aa: CASSQDLEGESYEQYF
cdr3_nt: TGCGCCAGCAGCCAAGATCTGGAGGGGGAATCCTACGAGCAGTACTTC

clone_size: .
v_call: TRBV5-4
j_call: TRBJ2-1
d_call: .
cdr3_aa: CASSLEGGRSEQFF
cdr3_nt: TGTGCCAGCAGCTTGGAGGGAGGCCGCAGTGAGCAGTTCTTC

clone_size: .
v_call: TRBV7-9
j_call: TRBJ1-2
d_call: .
cdr3_aa: CASSPGTEYGYTF
cdr3_nt: TGTGCCAGCAGCCCAGGGACGGAATATGGCTACACCTTC

clone_size: .
v_call: TRBV7-2
j_call: TRBJ2-1
d_call: TRBD2
cdr3_aa: CASRLTSVNEQFF
cdr3_nt: TGTGCCAGCAGGCTTACTAGCGTCAATGAGCAGTTCTTC

clone_size: .
v_call: TRBV5-5
j_call: TRBJ2-7
d_call: .
cdr3_aa: CATIDPASYEQYF
cdr3_nt: TGTGCCACCATAGATCCTGCCTCCTACGAGCAGTACTTC

clone_size: once
v_call: TRBV7-2
j_call: TRBJ2-3
d_call: .
cdr3_aa: CASRHGTARADTQYF
cdr3_nt: TGTGCCAGCAGGCACGGGACTGCAAGGGCGGATACGCAGTATTTT

clone_size: .
v_call: TRBV7-9
j_call: TRBJ2-2
d_call: .
cdr3_aa: CASSPRTGELFF
cdr3_nt: TGTGCCAGCAGCCCCCGAACCGGGGAGCTGTTTTTT

clone_size: .
v_call: TRBV27
j_call: TRBJ1-2
d_call: .
cdr3_aa: CASGAQANYGYTF
cdr3_nt: TGTGCCAGCGGGGCCCAAGCTAACTATGGCTACACCTTC

clone_size: .
v_call: TRBV5-5
j_call: TRBJ1-6
d_call: .
cdr3_aa: CASSLEGPLIYSPLHF
cdr3_nt: TGTGCCAGCAGCTTAGAAGGACCATTAATATATTCACCCCTCCACTTT

clone_size: .
v_call: TRBV2
j_call: TRBJ2-7
d_call: TRBD2
cdr3_aa: CASSWGGNSYEQYF
cdr3_nt: TGTGCCAGCAGTTGGGGGGGTAACTCCTACGAGCAGTACTTC

clone_size: .
v_call: TRBV6-2/TRBV6-3
j_call: TRBJ1-6
d_call: .
cdr3_aa: CASSYGRATPLHF
cdr3_nt: TGTGCCAGCAGTTACGGCAGGGCTACGCCCCTCCACTTT

clone_size: .
v_call: TRBV19
j_call: TRBJ1-5
d_call: .
cdr3_aa: CASSFPFKAGLFQPQHF
cdr3_nt: TGTGCCAGTAGTTTCCCCTTTAAGGCAGGCCTGTTCCAGCCCCAGCATTTT

clone_size: once
v_call: TRBV5-4
j_call: TRBJ2-5
d_call: TRBD2
cdr3_aa: CASKAGGTQETQYF
cdr3_nt: TGTGCCAGCAAAGCGGGAGGGACCCAAGAGACCCAGTACTTC

clone_size: .
v_call: TRBV7-9
j_call: TRBJ2-6
d_call: .
cdr3_aa: CASSLYLGAGANVLTF
cdr3_nt: TGTGCCAGCAGCTTGTACTTGGGGGCTGGGGCCAACGTCCTGACTTTC

clone_size: .
v_call: TRBV18
j_call: TRBJ1-4
d_call: TRBD1
cdr3_aa: CASSRDRGYEKLFF
cdr3_nt: TGTGCCAGCTCACGGGACAGGGGGTACGAAAAACTGTTTTTT

clone_size: .
v_call: TRBV2
j_call: TRBJ1-1
d_call: .
cdr3_aa: CASSDQMGGGTEAFF
cdr3_nt: TGTGCCAGCAGTGATCAGATGGGTGGCGGCACTGAAGCTTTCTTT

clone_size: .
v_call: TRBV18
j_call: TRBJ1-6
d_call: .
cdr3_aa: CASSPAGSSGNSPLHF
cdr3_nt: TGTGCCAGCTCACCTGCCGGGTCAAGTGGTAATTCACCCCTCCACTTT

clone_size: once
v_call: TRBV7-2
j_call: TRBJ1-2
d_call: TRBD1
cdr3_aa: CASSSRTGKDYGYTF
cdr3_nt: TGTGCCAGCAGCTCTAGGACAGGGAAAGACTATGGCTACACCTTC

clone_size: once
v_call: TRBV29-1
j_call: TRBJ1-1
d_call: .
cdr3_aa: CSPTSAVNTEAFF
cdr3_nt: TGCAGCCCGACGAGCGCAGTGAACACTGAAGCTTTCTTT

clone_size: .
v_call: TRBV13
j_call: TRBJ2-3
d_call: .
cdr3_aa: CASSLGTSTDTQYF
cdr3_nt: TGTGCCAGCAGCTTAGGGACTAGCACAGATACGCAGTATTTT